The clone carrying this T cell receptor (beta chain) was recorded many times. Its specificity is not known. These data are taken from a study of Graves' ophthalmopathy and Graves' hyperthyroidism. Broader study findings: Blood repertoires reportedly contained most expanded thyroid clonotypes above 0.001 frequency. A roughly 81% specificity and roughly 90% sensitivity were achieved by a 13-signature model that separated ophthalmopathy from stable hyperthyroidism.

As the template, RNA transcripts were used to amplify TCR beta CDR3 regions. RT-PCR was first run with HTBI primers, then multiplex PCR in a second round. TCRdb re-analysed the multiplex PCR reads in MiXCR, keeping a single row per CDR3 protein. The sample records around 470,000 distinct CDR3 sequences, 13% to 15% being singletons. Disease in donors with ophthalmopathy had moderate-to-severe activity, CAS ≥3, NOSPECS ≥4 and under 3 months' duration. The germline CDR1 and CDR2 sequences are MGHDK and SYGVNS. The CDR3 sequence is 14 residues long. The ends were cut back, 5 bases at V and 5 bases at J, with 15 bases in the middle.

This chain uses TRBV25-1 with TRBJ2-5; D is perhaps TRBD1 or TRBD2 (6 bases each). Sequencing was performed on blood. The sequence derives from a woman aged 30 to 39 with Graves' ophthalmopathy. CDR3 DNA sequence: TGTGCCAGCAGTCAACAGGGAGGACGGGAGACCCAGTACTTC. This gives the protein CASSQQGGRETQYF.